This TCR beta chain was captured by sequencing in a study of cytomegalovirus exposure and HLA in healthy donors. Study at large: In a later analysis, the approximately 120 validation repertoires were reported to have used the same platform as the roughly 670 first-cohort repertoires.

Germline CDR1 and CDR2: MDHEN and SYDVKM. The V and J ends lost 7 bases and 10 bases respectively, with 17 bases between them. There are 13 residues in the CDR3. This clone showed up just once. What it recognizes is unknown. The repertoire was sequenced with immunoSEQ multiplex PCR; TCRdb's copy has only in-frame clones and lacks some. The data hold 70,000 to 80,000 clones, with approximately 94% observed a single time. Study conclusions and caveats: Most TCRs appeared rarely, but some public TCRs recurred in many donors. The authors enumerated over 150 TCR beta chains as linked to cytomegalovirus.

Sample: PBMCs. This chain links TRBV28 with TRBJ2-1; D is possibly TRBD1 (5 bases). The receptor comes from a woman between 18 and 30 years old in good health and CMV-seropositive. CDR3 bases: TGTGCCAGCACCCCTAGGGGTGTTAGGGAGCAGTTCTTC. Translation gives CASTPRGVREQFF.